This is a list of T cell receptor beta chains from one sample in a study of identical twins. Via MiXCR, TCRdb re-called the 5' RACE reads, giving one row per CDR3 protein. Among 400,000 to 500,000 distinct CDR3 sequences listed, about 18% were seen once. The sample was naive T cells sorted from blood. The receptors here all came from a man aged 50 to 59 in good health. Each CDR3 is given with its conserved first and last residue. The D gene is left open where the match is weak. The size field is filled for only some rows; it gives once, few, many or a size class.

TRBJ2-3,NA,NA,TRBV7-2,CASSLPGATQYF,TGTGCCAGCAGCTTGCCGGGAGCTACGCAGTATTTT
TRBJ1-5,few,NA,TRBV10-3,CAISEGARNQPQHF,TGTGCCATCAGTGAGGGGGCTCGCAATCAGCCCCAGCATTTT
TRBJ2-7,NA,TRBD2,TRBV5-1,CASSPIGGLAGNYEQYF,TGCGCCAGCAGCCCCATCGGCGGACTAGCGGGGAACTACGAGCAGTACTTC
TRBJ2-3,few,TRBD1,TRBV28,CASRVGTGGGSTDTQYF,TGTGCCAGCAGAGTCGGGACAGGGGGAGGGAGCACAGATACGCAGTATTTT
TRBJ2-2,NA,NA,TRBV24-1,CATSDFLAVGELFF,TGTGCCACCAGTGATTTTCTCGCTGTCGGGGAGCTGTTTTTT
TRBJ2-1,many,TRBD2,TRBV12-3/TRBV12-4,CASSWTSGPHEQFF,TGTGCCAGCAGTTGGACTAGCGGGCCCCATGAGCAGTTCTTC
TRBJ2-7,NA,NA,TRBV6-2/TRBV6-3,CASRSPLEGLGYEQYF,TGTGCCAGCAGATCCCCTTTGGAGGGGCTCGGCTACGAGCAGTACTTC
TRBJ2-1,NA,TRBD2,TRBV20-1,CSARAPGLAVYNEQFF,TGCAGTGCTAGAGCTCCGGGACTAGCGGTTTACAATGAGCAGTTCTTC
TRBJ2-3,many,TRBD2,TRBV29-1,CSVDLAGRGDTQYF,TGCAGCGTTGATCTAGCGGGAAGGGGGGATACGCAGTATTTT
TRBJ2-3,many,TRBD2,TRBV7-9,CASSLLLAGYTDTQYF,TGTGCCAGCAGCTTGCTACTAGCGGGCTACACAGATACGCAGTATTTT
TRBJ2-5,few,NA,TRBV28,CASSSPSVGETQYF,TGTGCCAGCAGTTCGCCCTCAGTTGGAGAGACCCAGTACTTC
TRBJ2-1,NA,TRBD2,TRBV3-1,CATGLAGYNEQFF,TGTGCCACCGGACTAGCGGGGTACAATGAGCAGTTCTTC
TRBJ1-6,few,NA,TRBV30,CAWHQQGSSPLHF,TGTGCCTGGCATCAGCAGGGGAGTTCACCCCTCCACTTT
TRBJ1-2,NA,NA,TRBV11-2,CASSPIAGNYGYTF,TGTGCCAGCAGCCCGATCGCGGGCAACTATGGCTACACCTTC
TRBJ2-1,NA,NA,TRBV7-9,CASSPHPSGSTYNEQFF,TGTGCCAGCAGCCCCCACCCCTCGGGGAGCACCTACAATGAGCAGTTCTTC
TRBJ2-1,many,TRBD2,TRBV20-1,CSARDMRVAGGPSRVGEQFF,TGCAGTGCTAGAGATATGCGGGTAGCGGGAGGCCCCTCCCGGGTAGGCGAGCAGTTCTTC
TRBJ2-7,many,NA,TRBV7-9,CASSFVGTEQYF,TGTGCCAGCAGCTTTGTAGGGACCGAGCAGTACTTC
TRBJ2-5,large,NA,TRBV7-8,CASSHYPPGETQYF,TGTGCCAGCAGCCATTATCCCCCGGGGGAGACCCAGTACTTC
TRBJ2-1,NA,TRBD2,TRBV6-1,CASSEGLAGADEQFF,TGTGCCAGCAGTGAAGGGCTAGCGGGAGCAGACGAGCAGTTCTTC
TRBJ2-5,few,TRBD2,TRBV6-6,CASRGLAWETQYF,TGTGCCAGCAGGGGACTAGCGTGGGAGACCCAGTACTTC
TRBJ2-1,many,TRBD1,TRBV12-3/TRBV12-4,CASSLGQGGYNEQFF,TGTGCCAGCAGCTTGGGACAGGGGGGTTACAATGAGCAGTTCTTC
TRBJ1-1,NA,TRBD1,TRBV6-2/TRBV6-3,CASSYGTGITTMNTEAFF,TGTGCCAGCAGTTACGGGACAGGGATTACCACAATGAACACTGAAGCTTTCTTT
TRBJ2-1,many,TRBD1,TRBV10-2,CASSESWGQGLGVRNEQFF,TGCGCCAGCAGTGAGTCGTGGGGACAGGGGTTAGGTGTGCGCAATGAGCAGTTCTTC
TRBJ1-4,NA,NA,TRBV18,CASSPLQATNEKLFF,TGTGCCAGCTCACCATTGCAGGCAACTAATGAAAAACTGTTTTTT
TRBJ2-7,NA,NA,TRBV20-1,CSAPSPHEQYF,TGCAGTGCCCCCTCCCCCCACGAGCAGTACTTC
TRBJ2-3,few,NA,TRBV4-3,CASSQELARTDTQYF,TGCGCCAGCAGCCAAGAATTGGCGCGCACAGATACGCAGTATTTT
TRBJ2-1,NA,NA,TRBV12-3/TRBV12-4,CASSPGQWRGSYNEQFF,TGTGCCAGCAGCCCGGGACAGTGGAGGGGCTCCTACAATGAGCAGTTCTTC
TRBJ2-5,many,NA,TRBV4-3,CASSQNSGETQYF,TGCGCCAGCAGCCAGAACAGCGGAGAGACCCAGTACTTC
TRBJ2-3,few,TRBD2,TRBV7-3,CASSLTSGTYTDTQYF,TGTGCCAGCAGCTTAACTAGCGGGACATACACAGATACGCAGTATTTT
TRBJ1-3,few,TRBD1,TRBV4-3,CASSNRGLAGNTIYF,TGCGCCAGCAGTAACAGGGGTTTGGCTGGAAACACCATATATTTT
TRBJ2-7,few,NA,TRBV20-1,CSASSSYEQYF,TGCAGTGCTTCCAGCTCCTACGAGCAGTACTTC
TRBJ1-4,few,NA,TRBV5-1,CASSGVGGPEKLFF,TGCGCCAGCAGCGGGGTCGGCGGTCCTGAAAAACTGTTTTTT
TRBJ2-2,many,TRBD1,TRBV2,CASSGSDRGISGELFF,TGTGCCAGCAGTGGGTCGGACAGGGGAATATCCGGGGAGCTGTTTTTT
TRBJ2-3,few,NA,TRBV5-1,CASSAWLGRADTQYF,TGCGCCAGCAGCGCGTGGCTCGGGAGAGCAGATACGCAGTATTTT
TRBJ2-1,few,TRBD1,TRBV20-1,CSARSDRGREQFF,TGCAGTGCTCGGTCGGACAGGGGACGCGAGCAGTTCTTC
TRBJ2-7,NA,NA,TRBV10-3,CAISESGVRGEQYF,TGTGCCATCAGTGAGTCTGGAGTGCGGGGCGAGCAGTACTTC
TRBJ2-7,NA,NA,TRBV6-1,CASSDKLGTASYEQYF,TGTGCCAGCAGTGATAAATTGGGGACGGCCTCCTACGAGCAGTACTTC
TRBJ2-3,few,NA,TRBV9,CASSVLDGTTDTQYF,TGTGCCAGCAGCGTACTCGACGGAACCACAGATACGCAGTATTTT
TRBJ1-2,many,TRBD1,TRBV28,CASSLGQGSYGYTF,TGTGCCAGCAGCTTGGGACAGGGGAGCTATGGCTACACCTTC
TRBJ2-3,many,TRBD1,TRBV5-5,CASRRETGGGSTDTQYF,TGTGCCAGCAGGCGAGAAACAGGGGGCGGGAGCACAGATACGCAGTATTTT
TRBJ1-2,few,NA,TRBV30,CACSQGSGTYGYTF,TGTGCCTGTTCCCAGGGGTCAGGGACCTATGGCTACACCTTC
TRBJ1-6,few,TRBD1,TRBV7-9,CASSRTGARDSPLHF,TGTGCCAGCAGCCGGACAGGGGCGAGGGATTCACCCCTCCACTTT